The 14 T cell receptor beta chains given below trace back to one sample, sequenced in a study of blood T cell repertoires in COVID-19. Method: immunoSEQ multiplex PCR; TCRdb's copy keeps in-frame clones and lacks some. Of around 400,000 clones detected, 85% to 90% appear once; the ten largest clones hold 1.7%. Sequencing was done on a sample of PBMCs or T cells enriched from blood (not recorded which). The origin of the receptors is a woman in her twenties or thirties who had recovered from COVID-19.

This clone was seen only once. The chain uses TRBV27 and TRBJ1-2, with a possible D match to TRBD1 (5 bases). Germline-derived CDR1 and CDR2 are MNHEY and SMNVEV (reference sequence). Between the trimmed V and J ends, which lost 9 bases and 2 bases, there was a span of 7 bases. The CDR3 runs to 11 residues. CDR3 in amino acids: CASGGNYGYTF. DNA of the CDR3: TGTGCCAGTGGGGGGAACTATGGCTACACCTTC.

The chain combines TRBV30 with TRBJ2-6; 8 bases match TRBD1. Germline CDR1 is GTSNPN and CDR2 is SVGIG (reference sequence). The CDR3 length is 18 residues. Germline trimming cut 3 bases from V and 2 bases from J; bases unmatched to any gene: 12. CDR3 residues: CAWRQGVLLRTGANVLTF. The CDR3 nucleotides read TGTGCCTGGAGACAGGGGGTCCTCCTTAGGACTGGGGCCAACGTCCTGACTTTC.

This chain links TRBV24-1 with TRBJ2-2; maybe TRBD1 (6 bases). CDR1 KGHDR and CDR2 SFDVKD come from the germline V gene. Trimming left V 4 bases short and J 4 bases short, with 9 bases between. The CDR3 runs 14 residues. The CDR3, as DNA: TGTGCCACCAGTGACCCGGACAGCACCGGGGAGCTGTTTTTT. It encodes CATSDPDSTGELFF.

This rearrangement joins TRBV7-2 to TRBJ2-5, with 10 bases matching TRBD2. From germline, CDR1 is SGHTA and CDR2 FQGNSA. Unmatched junction bases numbered 14, after V lost 5 bases and J lost 5 bases. The CDR3 is 17 residues long. The CDR3 DNA reads as TGTGCCAGCAGCCGCGGACTAGCGGACCATCCGGGGGAGACCCAGTACTTC. It translates to CASSRGLADHPGETQYF. Full variable domain (outside the CDR3, taken from reference TRBV7-2 and TRBJ2-5): GAGVSQSPSNKVTEKGKDVELRCDPISGHTALYWYRQSLGQGLEFLIYFQGNSAPDKSGLPSDRFSAERTGGSVSTLTIQRTQQEDSAVYLCASSRGLADHPGETQYFGPGTRLLVL.

This clone was picked up a small number of times. The rearrangement joins TRBV28 to TRBJ1-2, with TRBD1 matching over 9 bases. The germline V gene encodes CDR1 MDHEN and CDR2 SYDVKM. The CDR3 runs to 15 residues. J gave up 4 bases and V 6 bases, and 9 bases lay outside the gene matches. In DNA, the CDR3 is TGTGCCAGCAGCCCGGGACAGGGAAAAGGCTATGGCTACACCTTC. Translated, it gives CASSPGQGKGYGYTF.

The chain recombines TRBV6-5 with TRBJ1-2; 7 bases align to TRBD1. The V gene's germline CDR1 is MNHEY and CDR2 SVGAGI. V trimming: 11 bases; J trimming: 3 bases; junction bases outside the gene matches: 9. The CDR3 is 13 amino acids. The CDR3 DNA follows: TGTGCCGAGACGACAGGGTGGCACTATGGCTACACCTTC. Encoded protein: CAETTGWHYGYTF.

The chain combines TRBV29-1 with TRBJ2-1, with 9 nucleotides matching TRBD2. V gave up 4 bases and J gave up 8 bases; unmatched junction bases: 6. CDR1 is SQVTM and CDR2 is ANQGSEA in the germline V gene. The CDR3 extends over 13 amino acids. CDR3 sequence (DNA): TGCAGCGTTGTCGGCGGGAGGGCTGATGAGCAGTTCTTC. Its translation: CSVVGGRADEQFF.

The chain joins TRBV3-1 (or the pseudogene TRBV3-2) to TRBJ1-2; 9 bases align to TRBD1. CDR3 size: 14 residues. The germline V gene encodes CDR1 LGHDT and CDR2 YNNKEL (reference sequence). After removal of 2 bases from V and 5 bases from J, the junction contained 3 bases not matched to a gene. CDR3 residues: CASSQIGTGYGYTF. The CDR3, as DNA: TGTGCCAGCAGCCAAATCGGGACAGGGTATGGCTACACCTTC.

This chain joins TRBV6-5 and TRBJ1-3, with TRBD1 matching 7 bases. The V and J ends lost 6 bases and 2 bases, in that order; junction bases with no gene match: 4. The CDR3 runs to 14 residues. CDR1 MNHEY and CDR2 SVGAGI come from the germline V gene. The CDR3 reads CASRTGYPGNTIYF. The CDR3 bases are TGTGCCAGCAGGACAGGGTATCCTGGAAACACCATATATTTT.

V gene TRBV28 combines with J gene TRBJ2-7; no clear D. CDR1 MDHEN and CDR2 SYDVKM come from the germline V gene. Trimming took 0 bases from V and 3 from J, leaving 18 bases between them. This CDR3 is built from 17 residues. DNA of the CDR3: TGTGCCAGCAGTTTATGGGCGGATAATTTTGTATACTACGAGCAGTACTTC. This translates into CASSLWADNFVYYEQYF.

The chain combines TRBV24-1 with TRBJ2-3; D unclear. Trimming took 1 base from V and 0 from J, leaving 7 bases between them. CDR1 and CDR2 from the germline V gene are KGHDR and SFDVKD. The CDR3 loop spans 15 amino acids. The CDR3 nucleotides read TGTGCCACCAGTGATTTTAAAATTAGCACAGATACGCAGTATTTT. It yields the protein CATSDFKISTDTQYF.

This chain uses TRBV4-3 with TRBJ1-2; TRBD1 matches at 9 bases. Trimming removed 2 bases from V and 8 bases from J; junction bases left unmatched: 15. The CDR3 is made up of 17 amino acids. Germline V gene lookup returns CDR1 LGHNA and CDR2 YSLEER. The CDR3 DNA sequence: TGCGCCAGCAGCCAAATAAGGGAGGACAGGGGAAATTTCGGCTACACCTTC. Translated: CASSQIREDRGNFGYTF.

The chain couples TRBV15 to TRBJ1-5; perhaps TRBD1 as D (5 bases). The V end lost 3 bases, the J end lost 5 bases, and 14 bases lay between the germline ends. The germline V gene encodes CDR1 LNHNV and CDR2 YYDKDF (reference sequence). The CDR3 sequence is 15 residues long. CDR3 sequence: CATSSLLGGDQPQHF. CDR3 DNA sequence: TGTGCCACCAGCAGTCTCCTGGGGGGGGATCAGCCCCAGCATTTT.

The rearrangement uses TRBV7-9 and TRBJ1-5, with no clear D. This CDR3 spans 13 amino acids. Germline V gives CDR1 SEHNR, CDR2 FQNEAQ (reference sequence). With 5 bases removed from V and 7 bases from J, the gap between germline ends came to 12 bases. The CDR3 DNA sequence: TGTGCCAGCAGCCTATCAGGATCCCAGCCCCAGCATTTT. It is translated as CASSLSGSQPQHF.